This T cell receptor (beta chain) emerged from a study of cytomegalovirus exposure and HLA in healthy donors. As for the study in general: The same platform as the 650 to 700 first-cohort repertoires was used for the 130 or so validation repertoires, a later analysis reported. Whole-study results and caveats: The study flagged some 170 TCR beta chains as cytomegalovirus-associated.

Profiling relied on immunoSEQ multiplex PCR, and the TCRdb table lists in-frame clones only, not all of them. The table records about 160,000 clones, around 96% of them present only once. Remarks on this clone: Its antigen is still unknown.

While the first cohort had fewer than 850 subjects, the donors belonged to the separate validation cohort of more than 95 subjects. Input material: PBMCs. This clonotype was sampled from a woman aged 18 to 35 in good health and CMV-seronegative.

CDR3 residues: CASSLRIRGLIFAPDTQYF. DNA of the CDR3: TGTGCCAGCAGCTTGAGGATTAGGGGGCTTATTTTTGCCCCAGATACGCAGTATTTT. The chain joins TRBV4-2 to TRBJ2-3; 7 positions match TRBD1. The CDR3 is 19 amino acids. V lost 5 bases, J lost 4 bases, and 21 bases stayed unmatched. Germline loops: CDR1 LGHNA, CDR2 YNFKEQ.